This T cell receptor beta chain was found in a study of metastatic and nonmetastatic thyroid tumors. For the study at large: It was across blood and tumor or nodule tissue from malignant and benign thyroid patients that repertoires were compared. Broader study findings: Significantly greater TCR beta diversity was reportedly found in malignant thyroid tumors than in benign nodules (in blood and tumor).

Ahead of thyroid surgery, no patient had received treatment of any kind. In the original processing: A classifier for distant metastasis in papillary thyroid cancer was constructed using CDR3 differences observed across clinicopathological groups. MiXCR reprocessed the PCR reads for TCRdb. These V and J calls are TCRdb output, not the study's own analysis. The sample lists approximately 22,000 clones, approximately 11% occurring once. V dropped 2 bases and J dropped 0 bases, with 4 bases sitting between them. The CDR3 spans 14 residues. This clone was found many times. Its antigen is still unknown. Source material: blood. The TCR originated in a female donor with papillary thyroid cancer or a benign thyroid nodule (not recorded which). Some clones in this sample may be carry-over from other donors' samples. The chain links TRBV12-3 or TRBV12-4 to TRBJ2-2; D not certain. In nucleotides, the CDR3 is TGTGCCAGCAGTTTATCGGCGAACACCGGGGAGCTGTTTTTT. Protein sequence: CASSLSANTGELFF.